These 4 T cell receptor beta chains were all obtained from the same sample, sequenced in a study of T-cell reconstitution after alpha-beta-depleted transplantation in children (dated by TCRdb to about 2016). The label giving this sample's treatment or condition can be read as: allogeneic hematopoietic cell transplantation with graft depleted of TCRalphabeta T cells and CD19 B cells. The library was generated by PCR. For sequencing, an Illumina HiSeq 2500 was employed. TCR libraries were prepared with molecular barcoding, using unique molecular identifiers to normalize TCRbeta repertoire quantification. The public reads were reanalyzed by TCRdb: fastp trimming at Q25, MiXCR alignment, in-frame beta chains only. CDR3 protein duplicates are merged, each entry listing the most common genes and DNA. In this sample the table shows about 980,000 distinct CDR3 sequences, around 30% of which occur a single time. The ten biggest clones cover about 28% of the sample.

The material sequenced was PBMCs, mostly from graft donor cells, taken 360 days after TCRalphabeta/CD19-depleted stem cell transplant. The receptors derive from a boy in the first two years of life who had a stem cell transplant for SCID, so the T cells may come from the graft donor.

This clonotype was seen a single time. The V and J genes are TRBV15 and TRBJ1-4; D may be TRBD1 (5 bases). Trimming took off 0 bases at V and 5 bases at J, with 19 bases between the two ends. From germline, CDR1 is LNHNV and CDR2 YYDKDF (reference sequence). The CDR3 is made up of 18 amino acids. This CDR3 reads CATSRDSPPSRGNEKLFF. The CDR3 DNA follows: TGTGCCACCAGCAGAGATTCTCCCCCATCTCGGGGCAATGAAAAACTGTTTTTT.

This clonotype was counted between two and nine times. The rearrangement joins TRBV6-6 to TRBJ2-4; D may be TRBD1 or TRBD2 (5 bases each). Looked up from germline, CDR1 is MNHNY and CDR2 is SVGAGI (reference sequence). The CDR3 runs to 10 residues. V was cut by 8 bases and J by 11 bases, with 10 bases left in between. This CDR3 reads CASGAGVQYF. The CDR3 DNA reads TGTGCCAGCGGGGCCGGGGTTCAGTACTTC.

This clonotype was observed many times. The chain has TRBV5-1 and TRBJ2-1; 7 positions agree with TRBD2. This CDR3 comprises 16 residues. The germline V gene has CDR1 SGHRS and CDR2 YFSETQ. The V segment lost 3 bases and the J segment 2 bases; nucleotides outside the gene matches: 8. The CDR3 loop reads CASSSIERGAYNEQFF. The CDR3 nucleotides are TGCGCCAGCAGCTCCATCGAGCGGGGTGCCTACAATGAGCAGTTCTTC.

This clonotype was seen only a few times. The V call is TRBV7-3, the J call TRBJ1-1; D gene ambiguous. CDR3 size: 15 residues. Trimming removed 0 bases at V and 5 bases at J, with 13 bases between. CDR1 and CDR2 from the germline V gene are SGHTA and FQGTGA. This chain's CDR3 is CASSLTHGSKTEAFF. In DNA form, the CDR3 reads TGTGCCAGCAGCTTAACGCACGGCTCAAAGACTGAAGCTTTCTTT.